Described below is a single T cell receptor (beta chain) sequence and its context. One Seattle source followed patients from active infection through their disease course. This record comes from a study of blood T cell repertoires in COVID-19. The germline V gene encodes CDR1 SGHTA and CDR2 FQGTGA. This CDR3 has 13 residues. V dropped 5 bases and J dropped 4 bases, with 11 bases sitting between them. Assay: immunoSEQ multiplex PCR; the TCRdb copy retains only in-frame clones and omits some. Altogether 75,000 to 90,000 clones are present, around 80% being singletons, with the ten largest covering roughly 36%.

The origin of this receptor is a man in his fifties or sixties with COVID-19, enrolled during active disease. This chain uses TRBV7-3 with TRBJ1-1; D possibly corresponds to TRBD1 (6 bases). Sequenced material: peripheral blood. The CDR3 here is CASSPKQGTEAFF. As DNA, the CDR3 is TGTGCCAGCAGCCCTAAACAGGGCACTGAAGCTTTCTTT.